These T cell receptor beta chains were read from a single sample in a study of blood T cell repertoires in COVID-19. The method was immunoSEQ multiplex PCR; TCRdb's version includes in-frame clones alone and lacks a portion of them. Of around 350,000 clones in the sample, 70% to 90% were seen once. The specimen was peripheral blood. The source of these receptors is a human donor in a cohort sampled during active COVID-19. The CDR3 runs from the conserved cysteine through the conserved F or W. A D gene is named only where the DNA matches it firmly. Clone size, where shown, is once, few, many, or a class for clones that have expanded.

d_call: TRBD1
cdr3_length: 17
v_call: TRBV5-6
j_call: TRBJ1-6
clone_size: .
cdr3_nt: TGTGCCAGCAGCTTTGACAGGGGAAGCTCCTATAATTCACCCCTCCACTTT
cdr3_aa: CASSFDRGSSYNSPLHF

d_call: .
cdr3_length: 11
v_call: TRBV11-1
j_call: TRBJ2-7
clone_size: .
cdr3_nt: TGTGCCAGCAGCTTAGGGGGGAGGCTGTACTTC
cdr3_aa: CASSLGGRLYF

d_call: TRBD1
cdr3_length: 14
v_call: TRBV27
j_call: TRBJ1-3
clone_size: .
cdr3_nt: TGTGCCAGCAGTTCCCAGACAGGGCATAACACCATATATTTT
cdr3_aa: CASSSQTGHNTIYF

d_call: .
cdr3_length: 12
v_call: TRBV7-9
j_call: TRBJ2-3
clone_size: .
cdr3_nt: TGTGCCAGCAGCCTACAGGGAGATACGCAGTATTTT
cdr3_aa: CASSLQGDTQYF

d_call: .
cdr3_length: 13
v_call: TRBV12-3/TRBV12-4
j_call: TRBJ1-3
clone_size: .
cdr3_nt: TGTGCCAGCAGTTTTTTCCGGGGAAACACCATATATTTT
cdr3_aa: CASSFFRGNTIYF

d_call: .
cdr3_length: 14
v_call: TRBV2
j_call: TRBJ1-6
clone_size: .
cdr3_nt: TGTGCCAGCAGACAGGGATCGGATAATTCACCCCTCCACTTT
cdr3_aa: CASRQGSDNSPLHF

d_call: .
cdr3_length: 11
v_call: TRBV12-3/TRBV12-4
j_call: TRBJ1-1
clone_size: .
cdr3_nt: TGTGCCAGCGGCTGGAGCACTGAAGCTTTCTTT
cdr3_aa: CASGWSTEAFF

d_call: .
cdr3_length: 12
v_call: TRBV5-1
j_call: TRBJ1-1
clone_size: once
cdr3_nt: TGCGCCAGGGATGAGGGTGGCACTGAAGCTTTCTTT
cdr3_aa: CARDEGGTEAFF

d_call: TRBD2
cdr3_length: 15
v_call: TRBV5-4
j_call: TRBJ2-7
clone_size: .
cdr3_nt: TGTGCCAGCAGCTTCGGAGCGGGGGGCTCCTACGAGCAGTACTTC
cdr3_aa: CASSFGAGGSYEQYF

d_call: TRBD1
cdr3_length: 14
v_call: TRBV27
j_call: TRBJ2-7
clone_size: .
cdr3_nt: TGTGCCAGCAGTCCACGACAGGGGGCCAACGAGCAGTACTTC
cdr3_aa: CASSPRQGANEQYF

d_call: TRBD1
cdr3_length: 13
v_call: TRBV7-3
j_call: TRBJ1-1
clone_size: .
cdr3_nt: TGTGCCAGCAGCTGGACAGGGAACACTGAAGCTTTCTTT
cdr3_aa: CASSWTGNTEAFF

d_call: .
cdr3_length: 17
v_call: TRBV5-1
j_call: TRBJ2-5
clone_size: .
cdr3_nt: TGCGCCAGCAGCTTGGCCCTCGGCAGGGGTATGGAGGAGACCCAGTACTTC
cdr3_aa: CASSLALGRGMEETQYF

d_call: TRBD2
cdr3_length: 17
v_call: TRBV28
j_call: TRBJ2-7
clone_size: .
cdr3_nt: TGTGCCAGCAGTCCACTAGCCATAAGCGGGACTAAATTGGAGCAGTACTTC
cdr3_aa: CASSPLAISGTKLEQYF

d_call: .
cdr3_length: 15
v_call: TRBV15
j_call: TRBJ2-7
clone_size: few
cdr3_nt: TGTGCCACCTCTGAAGGGACCCGGGAGACCTACGAGCAGTACTTC
cdr3_aa: CATSEGTRETYEQYF

d_call: TRBD2
cdr3_length: 16
v_call: TRBV6-4
j_call: TRBJ2-3
clone_size: .
cdr3_nt: TGTGCCAGCAGGCCAGAGGCCCTAGCGGGCACAGATACGCAGTATTTT
cdr3_aa: CASRPEALAGTDTQYF

d_call: TRBD1
cdr3_length: 14
v_call: TRBV19
j_call: TRBJ2-7
clone_size: .
cdr3_nt: TGTGCCAGTAGCTTAACAGGGGGCCTCTACGAGCAGTACTTC
cdr3_aa: CASSLTGGLYEQYF

d_call: TRBD2
cdr3_length: 19
v_call: TRBV15
j_call: TRBJ2-1
clone_size: .
cdr3_nt: TGTGCCACCAGCAGAGATCTCACTAGCGGGGGGAGCTCCTACAATGAGCAGTTCTTC
cdr3_aa: CATSRDLTSGGSSYNEQFF

d_call: .
cdr3_length: 16
v_call: TRBV7-9
j_call: TRBJ2-7
clone_size: .
cdr3_nt: TGTGCCAGCAGCTTAGGGGCGGGGAAGAGCTCCTACGAGCAGTACTTC
cdr3_aa: CASSLGAGKSSYEQYF

d_call: TRBD2
cdr3_length: 15
v_call: TRBV5-1
j_call: TRBJ2-3
clone_size: .
cdr3_nt: TGCGCCAGCAGTCGGACTAGCGGGGGTGAAGATACGCAGTATTTT
cdr3_aa: CASSRTSGGEDTQYF

d_call: TRBD2
cdr3_length: 15
v_call: TRBV27
j_call: TRBJ2-7
clone_size: .
cdr3_nt: TGTGCCAGCAGTTTCCGGGGGGGCGGCTCCTACGAGCAGTACTTC
cdr3_aa: CASSFRGGGSYEQYF

d_call: .
cdr3_length: 14
v_call: TRBV7-3
j_call: TRBJ2-1
clone_size: .
cdr3_nt: TGTGCCAGCAGCCGATCTGGCAGGGGCAATGAGCAGTTCTTC
cdr3_aa: CASSRSGRGNEQFF

d_call: TRBD2
cdr3_length: 14
v_call: TRBV5-1
j_call: TRBJ2-5
clone_size: .
cdr3_nt: TGCGCCAGTACTGGACTAGCGCCACAAGAGACCCAGTACTTC
cdr3_aa: CASTGLAPQETQYF

d_call: TRBD2
cdr3_length: 14
v_call: TRBV30
j_call: TRBJ2-1
clone_size: .
cdr3_nt: TGTGCCTGGAGTGTTAGCAGGTTAGCGGGAGCACAGTTCTTC
cdr3_aa: CAWSVSRLAGAQFF

d_call: .
cdr3_length: 16
v_call: TRBV7-9
j_call: TRBJ2-7
clone_size: .
cdr3_nt: TGTGCCAGCAGCAGTGTGCTCCGGGACACCCCCTACGAGCAGTACTTC
cdr3_aa: CASSSVLRDTPYEQYF

d_call: .
cdr3_length: 15
v_call: TRBV5-4
j_call: TRBJ1-2
clone_size: .
cdr3_nt: TGTGCCAGCAGCTCGCCTCGGACAGAAACCTATGGCTACACCTTC
cdr3_aa: CASSSPRTETYGYTF

d_call: TRBD1
cdr3_length: 14
v_call: TRBV6-6
j_call: TRBJ1-1
clone_size: .
cdr3_nt: TGTGCCAGCAGTTACTCCGGACAGGACACTGAAGCTTTCTTT
cdr3_aa: CASSYSGQDTEAFF